Listed here are 28 T cell receptor beta chains from one sample, sequenced in a study of T cells in localized non-small cell lung cancer. The assay was immunoSEQ multiplex PCR, and TCRdb's table has in-frame clones only and misses some. The sample holds about 59,000 clones, 91% seen once. Sequenced material: peripheral blood, taken before any cancer treatment. Every receptor here comes from a man aged 35 to 70 with stage I lung adenocarcinoma.

This clone was seen only a few times. The J gene is TRBJ1-1, the V gene TRBV9; no clear D. The V end lost 0 bases, the J end lost 3 bases, and 3 bases lay between the germline ends. Germline lookup yields CDR1 SGDLS and CDR2 YYNGEE. CDR3 length equals 12 residues. The CDR3 reads CASSVADTEAFF. DNA for the CDR3: TGTGCCAGCAGCGTAGCTGACACTGAAGCTTTCTTT. Full variable domain (missing parts from reference TRBV9 and TRBJ1-1): DSGVTQTPKHLITATGQRVTLRCSPRSGDLSVYWYQQSLDQGLQFLIQYYNGEERAKGNILERFSAQQFPDLHSELNLSSLELGDSALYFCASSVADTEAFFGQGTRLTVV.

The chain couples TRBV25-1 to TRBJ1-4; TRBD1 agrees at 7 bases. The germline V gene has CDR1 MGHDK and CDR2 SYGVNS. V lost 4 bases to trimming and J lost 7 bases; unmatched junction nucleotides: 3. The CDR3 spans 13 residues. The CDR3 is CASSGTGVEKLFF. In nucleotides, the CDR3 is TGTGCCAGCAGTGGGACAGGCGTTGAAAAACTGTTTTTT.

The chain combines TRBV6-4 with TRBJ2-1; D not certain. CDR1 and CDR2 (germline): MRHNA, SNTAGT. This CDR3 is built from 13 residues. The ends were cut back, 2 bases at V and 5 bases at J, with 7 bases in the middle. CDR3: CASSDRANNEQFF. Written as DNA, the CDR3 is TGTGCCAGCAGTGACAGGGCGAACAATGAGCAGTTCTTC.

The rearrangement links TRBV7-2 to TRBJ2-7, with 8 positions matching TRBD1. This CDR3 comprises 14 residues. J lost 4 bases, V lost 4 bases, and 6 bases had no gene match. CDR1 is SGHTA and CDR2 is FQGNSA in the germline V gene. The CDR3 DNA sequence: TGTGCCAGCAGCTATTTGGGACAGGATTACGAGCAGTACTTC. Protein sequence: CASSYLGQDYEQYF.

The chain is built from TRBV19 and TRBJ1-5; D remains ambiguous. Germline V CDR1 and CDR2: LNHDA, SQIVND (reference sequence). V gave up 3 bases and J gave up 4 bases, with 7 bases separating them. The CDR3 is 13 residues long. The chain's CDR3 is CASSIGQNQPQHF. The CDR3 region has the DNA TGTGCCAGTAGTATCGGCCAGAATCAGCCCCAGCATTTT.

About this clone: Different DNA sequences within this sample yield the same CDR3. The chain uses TRBV6-1 and TRBJ1-5; D might be TRBD1 (5 bases). This CDR3 has 13 amino acids. Germline V lookup: CDR1 MNHNS, CDR2 SASEGT. V shed 2 bases and J shed 4 bases, with 6 bases lying between them. The chain's CDR3 is CASSEWGNQPQHF. CDR3 nucleotide sequence: TGTGCCAGCAGTGAATGGGGGAATCAGCCCCAGCATTTT.

The CDR3 is CASSQDPGTSSNNEQFF. Written as DNA, the CDR3 is TGTGCCAGCAGCCAAGACCCCGGGACTAGTTCGAACAATGAGCAGTTCTTC. V is TRBV4-2 and J is TRBJ2-1, with TRBD2 matching 8 bases. The germline V gene has CDR1 LGHNA and CDR2 YNFKEQ. V lost 0 bases, J lost 5 bases, and 9 bases stayed unmatched. The CDR3 sequence is 17 residues long.

The chain employs TRBV25-1 and TRBJ2-1; the match to TRBD2 covers 11 bases. J gave up 7 bases and V 3 bases, and 11 bases lay outside the gene matches. CDR3 size: 17 residues. The germline gives CDR1 MGHDK, CDR2 SYGVNS. The CDR3 reads CASSDVVSGRAGNEQFF. CDR3 nucleotide sequence: TGTGCCAGCAGTGATGTTGTTAGCGGGAGGGCCGGGAATGAGCAGTTCTTC.

The chain links TRBV7-9 to TRBJ2-1, with D perhaps matching TRBD1 (6 bases). Germline V gene data show CDR1 as SEHNR and CDR2 as FQNEAQ (reference sequence). Trimming cost V 5 bases and J 4 bases, with 15 bases left between them. CDR3 size: 15 residues. CDR3 DNA: TGTGCCAGCAGCCCTGATAGGGGGTCTTACAATGAGCAGTTCTTC. Encoded protein: CASSPDRGSYNEQFF.

This chain connects TRBV15 to TRBJ2-3; D not resolved. CDR1 and CDR2 (germline): LNHNV, YYDKDF (reference sequence). The CDR3 runs to 16 residues. The ends were cut back, 0 bases at V and 1 base at J, with 11 bases in the middle. The DNA for the CDR3 is TGTGCCACCAGCAGAGATTACGGATCGGGCACAGATACGCAGTATTTT. It encodes CATSRDYGSGTDTQYF. The variable domain in full, with the rest retrieved from reference TRBV15 and TRBJ2-3, is DAMVIQNPRYQVTQFGKPVTLSCSQTLNHNVMYWYQQKSSQAPKLLFHYYDKDFNNEADTPDNFQSRRPNTSFCFLDIRSPGLGDTAMYLCATSRDYGSGTDTQYFGPGTRLTVL.

This chain connects TRBV30 to TRBJ2-1; 7 positions agree with TRBD2. CDR3 length: 16 amino acids. The ends lost 4 bases at V and 0 bases at J; junction bases unmatched: 9. CDR1 and CDR2 (germline): GTSNPN, SVGIG (reference sequence). CDR3 bases: TGTGCCTGGACGGGGCGGGAGAGTTACTCCTACAATGAGCAGTTCTTC. As protein: CAWTGRESYSYNEQFF.

This clone has just a few counts. The chain uses TRBV19 and TRBJ1-2; 8 bases line up with TRBD1. The CDR3 has 12 amino acids. Germline CDR1 reads LNHDA; CDR2 reads SQIVND (reference sequence). V was clipped by 11 bases and J by 8 bases; unmatched bases: 10. Here the CDR3 reads CAPWGTGDGYTF. The CDR3 region has the DNA TGTGCCCCCTGGGGGACAGGCGACGGCTACACCTTC.

V gene TRBV15 combines with J gene TRBJ2-1, with 8 bases identical to TRBD2. V shed 9 bases and J 4 bases; nucleotides not matched to a gene: 8. The CDR3 is made up of 14 amino acids. CDR1 and CDR2 (germline): LNHNV, YYDKDF (reference sequence). CDR3: CATMGTSPYNEQFF. CDR3 coding DNA: TGTGCCACTATGGGGACTAGTCCGTACAATGAGCAGTTCTTC. Based on the CDR3 plus reference TRBV15 and TRBJ2-1, the full variable domain is DAMVIQNPRYQVTQFGKPVTLSCSQTLNHNVMYWYQQKSSQAPKLLFHYYDKDFNNEADTPDNFQSRRPNTSFCFLDIRSPGLGDTAMYLCATMGTSPYNEQFFGPGTRLTVL.

The V call is TRBV10-3, the J call TRBJ2-1, with 8 bases identical to TRBD1. Germline values: CDR1 ENHRY, CDR2 SYGVKD. J was trimmed by 2 bases and V by 7 bases; bases with no gene match: 7. The CDR3 is made up of 15 amino acids. As DNA, the CDR3 is TGTGCCATCACCGAGGACAGGGCGGCCTACAATGAGCAGTTCTTC. This encodes CAITEDRAAYNEQFF.

The chain links TRBV7-8 to TRBJ2-3, with D perhaps matching TRBD1 or TRBD2 (5 bases each). Germline CDR1 SGHVS, CDR2 FQNEAQ. V was cut by 0 bases and J by 2 bases, with 9 bases left in between. The CDR3 consists of 15 residues. CDR3 coding DNA: TGTGCCAGCAGCTTAGCAGGGGACCCCACAGATACGCAGTATTTT. It yields the protein CASSLAGDPTDTQYF.

This clone was seen only once. The V and J genes are TRBV19 and TRBJ1-2; 10 nucleotides align to TRBD1. The V and J ends lost 2 bases and 0 bases, in that order; junction bases with no gene match: 9. The germline gives CDR1 LNHDA, CDR2 SQIVND (reference sequence). The CDR3 covers 18 residues. DNA for the CDR3: TGTGCCAGTAGTATATCCGTGGGACAGGGGACAGCTAACTATGGCTACACCTTC. This translates into CASSISVGQGTANYGYTF.

The V gene is TRBV19, the J gene TRBJ1-3, with D perhaps matching TRBD1 (6 bases). The CDR3 is 14 amino acids. The V gene's germline CDR1 is LNHDA and CDR2 SQIVND (reference sequence). The germline V and J ends were trimmed by 5 bases and 4 bases, with 12 bases remaining between them. This chain's CDR3 is CASSRQDSGNTIYF. CDR3 nucleotide sequence: TGTGCCAGTAGTCGACAGGACTCAGGAAACACCATATATTTT.

J is TRBJ1-3 and V is TRBV19; D not certain. CDR3 size: 14 residues. V was clipped by 3 bases and J by 1 base, with 7 bases between them. Germline V CDR1 and CDR2: LNHDA, SQIVND (reference sequence). The CDR3 bases are TGTGCCAGTAGTATGCAGTCTTCTGGAAACACCATATATTTT. It yields the protein CASSMQSSGNTIYF.

The chain employs TRBV11-3 and TRBJ2-3, with D perhaps assigned TRBD1 or TRBD2 (5 bases each). Germline loops: CDR1 SGHNT, CDR2 YENEEA. Between the trimmed V and J ends, which lost 1 base and 4 bases, there was a span of 12 bases. The CDR3 is 15 residues long. The CDR3 reads CASSLGNLGADTQYF. In DNA form, the CDR3 reads TGTGCCAGCAGCTTAGGAAATCTGGGGGCAGATACGCAGTATTTT.

This clone came up once. The chain uses TRBV7-6 and TRBJ2-1; the D is unclear. V dropped 2 bases and J dropped 8 bases, with 19 bases sitting between them. The CDR3 runs to 16 residues. From germline, CDR1 is SGHVS and CDR2 FNYEAQ. CDR3 region: CASSLFSGRFPDEQFF. Here the CDR3 DNA reads TGTGCCAGCAGCTTATTTTCGGGCCGATTCCCGGATGAGCAGTTCTTC.

The J gene is TRBJ2-4, the V gene TRBV29-1; the match to TRBD2 covers 7 bases. The length of the CDR3 is 13 residues. CDR1 and CDR2 (germline): SQVTM, ANQGSEA. Losses at the gene ends were 7 bases for V and 0 bases for J; bases not matched to a gene: 3. The CDR3 loop is CSALAGAKNIQYF. DNA for the CDR3: TGCAGCGCCTTAGCGGGAGCCAAAAACATTCAGTACTTC.

This rearrangement joins TRBV7-9 to TRBJ2-3; D ambiguous. Between the trimmed V and J ends, which lost 0 bases and 2 bases, there was a span of 9 bases. The CDR3 runs to 15 residues. CDR1 SEHNR and CDR2 FQNEAQ come from the germline V gene (reference sequence). CDR3 amino acids: CASSLALFDTDTQYF. CDR3 coding DNA: TGTGCCAGCAGCTTAGCGCTCTTTGACACAGATACGCAGTATTTT.

The chain joins TRBV7-2 to TRBJ2-2; tentatively, D is TRBD2 (6 bases). V lost 1 base and J lost 7, with 13 bases in between. Germline CDR1 reads SGHTA; CDR2 reads FQGNSA. The CDR3 consists of 15 residues. CDR3 coding DNA: TGTGCCAGCAGCTTAGTAACTAGCCGGCACGGGGAGCTGTTTTTT. Translation gives CASSLVTSRHGELFF.

This chain links TRBV28 with TRBJ2-1; 11 bases map to TRBD2. The CDR3 consists of 18 residues. CDR1 is MDHEN, CDR2 SYDVKM, per germline. J lost 7 bases, V lost 5 bases, and 16 bases had no gene match. The CDR3, as DNA: TGTGCCAGCAGTACCATAGCGGGAGGGTTGATTTTTGGGAATGAGCAGTTCTTC. Amino acids: CASSTIAGGLIFGNEQFF.

The chain combines TRBV18 with TRBJ2-5, with 9 bases identical to TRBD1. Germline V CDR1 and CDR2: KGHSH, LQKENI. This CDR3 has 15 residues. The V segment lost 3 bases and the J segment 5 bases; nucleotides outside the gene matches: 7. CDR3 in DNA: TGTGCCAGCTCACCGAGGACAGGGGTTGGGGAGACCCAGTACTTC. Protein product: CASSPRTGVGETQYF.

This chain links TRBV15 with TRBJ2-5; the D is unclear. The CDR3 is 18 residues long. The germline V and J ends were trimmed by 1 base and 0 bases, with 18 bases remaining between them. CDR1 is LNHNV and CDR2 is YYDKDF in the germline V gene (reference sequence). This CDR3 is CATSRALASSGYQETQYF. CDR3 coding DNA: TGTGCCACCAGCAGAGCTCTCGCTTCCTCGGGTTACCAAGAGACCCAGTACTTC.

Here the CDR3 reads CASSHQVASEQYF. Written as DNA, the CDR3 is TGCGCCAGCAGCCACCAAGTCGCAAGCGAGCAGTACTTC. The V and J genes are TRBV4-1 and TRBJ2-7; D is uncertain. The germline V gene has CDR1 MGHRA and CDR2 YSYEKL. Trimming took 3 bases from V and 6 from J, leaving 12 bases between them. The length of the CDR3 is 13 residues.

The chain couples TRBV5-1 to TRBJ2-1; TRBD1 or TRBD2 may be the D gene (5 bases each). The CDR3 runs 14 residues. The V gene lost 2 bases and the J gene lost 5 bases, with 11 bases spanning the gap. Per germline, CDR1 SGHRS and CDR2 YFSETQ. CDR3 nucleotide sequence: TGCGCCAGCAGCTTCCGGGACCCGCACAATGAGCAGTTCTTC. Residues: CASSFRDPHNEQFF.